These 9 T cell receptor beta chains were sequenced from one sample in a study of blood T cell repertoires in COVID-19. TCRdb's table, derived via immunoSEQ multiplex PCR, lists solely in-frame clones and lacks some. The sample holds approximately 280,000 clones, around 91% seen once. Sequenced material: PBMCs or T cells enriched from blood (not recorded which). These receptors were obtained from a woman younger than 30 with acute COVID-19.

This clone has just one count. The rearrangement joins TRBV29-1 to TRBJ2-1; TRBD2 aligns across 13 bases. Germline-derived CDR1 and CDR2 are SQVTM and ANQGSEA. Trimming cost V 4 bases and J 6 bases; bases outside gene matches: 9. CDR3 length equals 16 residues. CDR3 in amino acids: CSVGRTSGRDINEQFF. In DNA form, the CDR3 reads TGCAGCGTTGGTCGGACTAGCGGGAGAGACATCAATGAGCAGTTCTTC.

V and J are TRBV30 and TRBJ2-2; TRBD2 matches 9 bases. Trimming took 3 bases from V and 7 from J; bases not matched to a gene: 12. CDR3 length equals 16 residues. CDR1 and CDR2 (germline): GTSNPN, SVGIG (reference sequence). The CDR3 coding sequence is TGTGCCTGGAGGGGCCCCGCGGGAGGGCCGGGCGGGGAGCTGTTTTTT. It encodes CAWRGPAGGPGGELFF. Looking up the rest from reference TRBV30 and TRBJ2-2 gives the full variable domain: SQTIHQWPATLVQPVGSPLSLECTVEGTSNPNLYWYRQAAGRGLQLLFYSVGIGQISSEVPQNLSASRPQDRQFILSSKKLLLSDSGFYLCAWRGPAGGPGGELFFGEGSRLTVL.

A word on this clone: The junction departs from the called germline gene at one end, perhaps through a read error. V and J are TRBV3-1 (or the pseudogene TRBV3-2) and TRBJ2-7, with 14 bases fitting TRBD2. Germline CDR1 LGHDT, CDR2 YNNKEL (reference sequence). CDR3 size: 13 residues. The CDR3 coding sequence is TGTGCCAGCAGCCAAGGACTAGCGGGAGGGCGGGACTTC. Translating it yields CASSQGLAGGRDF.

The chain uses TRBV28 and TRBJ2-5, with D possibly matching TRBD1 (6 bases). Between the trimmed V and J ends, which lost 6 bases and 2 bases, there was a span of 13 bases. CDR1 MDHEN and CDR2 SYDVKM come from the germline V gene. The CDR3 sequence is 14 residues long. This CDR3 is CASSQRTVQETQYF. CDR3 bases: TGTGCCAGCAGCCAGCGGACAGTTCAAGAGACCCAGTACTTC.

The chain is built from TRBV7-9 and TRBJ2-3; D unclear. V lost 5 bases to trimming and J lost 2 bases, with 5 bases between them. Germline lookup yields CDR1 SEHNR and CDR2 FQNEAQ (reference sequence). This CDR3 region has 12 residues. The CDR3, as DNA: TGTGCCAGCAGCCCCAACACAGATACGCAGTATTTT. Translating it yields CASSPNTDTQYF.

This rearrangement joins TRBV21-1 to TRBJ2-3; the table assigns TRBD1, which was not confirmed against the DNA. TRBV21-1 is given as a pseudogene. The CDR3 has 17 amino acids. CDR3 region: CASSKADRGKLEDTQYF. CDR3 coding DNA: TGTGCCAGCAGCAAAGCTGACAGGGGAAAGCTTGAAGATACGCAGTATTTT.

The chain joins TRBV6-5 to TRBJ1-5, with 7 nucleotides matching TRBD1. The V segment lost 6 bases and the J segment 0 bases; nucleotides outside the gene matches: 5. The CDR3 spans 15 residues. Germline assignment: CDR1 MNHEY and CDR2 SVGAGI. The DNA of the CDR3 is TGTGCCAGCAGGCCGGGACAGAATAGCAATCAGCCCCAGCATTTT. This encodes CASRPGQNSNQPQHF.

The DNA of the CDR3 is TGCGCCAGCAGCCGCGGGGACAGGGTGAACTACTACGAGCAGTACTTC. As protein: CASSRGDRVNYYEQYF. J is TRBJ2-7 and V is TRBV4-1, with 9 bases identical to TRBD1. This CDR3 contains 16 residues. Trimming took 4 bases from V and 3 from J; bases not matched to a gene: 10. Germline V gene sequence: CDR1 MGHRA, CDR2 YSYEKL.

The CDR3, as DNA: TGTGCCAGTAAGGGCCTAGCGGGAGCCACCGGGGAGCTGTTTTTT. Translating it yields CASKGLAGATGELFF. V usage is TRBV19 and J usage is TRBJ2-2, with 10 bases that match TRBD2. CDR1 LNHDA and CDR2 SQIVND come from the germline V gene (reference sequence). Losses at the gene ends were 7 bases for V and 4 bases for J; bases not matched to a gene: 6. This CDR3 is built from 15 residues.